The 27 T cell receptor beta chains given below trace back to one sample, sequenced in a study of molecular identifiers for immune sequencing clone quantification. One entry per CDR3 protein results from TCRdb running MiXCR on the PCR reads. This table has 550,000 to 750,000 distinct CDR3 sequences, roughly 21% appearing once. The sequenced sample was naive CD8+ T cells from blood, with Jurkat cell RNA spiked in. Subset in this sample: FACS-sorted CD8+CD4-CCR7+CD45RA+ naive T cells. Receptor source: a human donor in good health. Some libraries in this study had Jurkat cell RNA spiked in.

V and J are TRBV12-3 or TRBV12-4 and TRBJ2-1, with 12 bases identical to TRBD2. The junction had 15 bases not matched to a gene; V was cut back by 0 bases and J by 9 bases. The CDR3 length is 19 residues. CDR3 sequence reads: CASSLATGTSGPGRGEQFF. The CDR3 nucleotides are TGTGCCAGCAGTTTAGCGACCGGGACTAGCGGGCCGGGACGCGGTGAGCAGTTCTTC.

V is TRBV20-1 and J is TRBJ2-7, with a possible D match to TRBD1 (7 bases). Germline-derived CDR1 and CDR2 are DFQATT and SNEGSKA (reference sequence). V lost 5 bases to trimming and J lost 2 bases, with 16 bases between them. This CDR3 has 14 amino acids. The DNA of the CDR3 is TGCAGTGCTCCCCCCAGGGGGGTCCCCTACGAGCAGTACTTC. Protein product: CSAPPRGVPYEQYF.

The sample holds many counts of this clonotype. This sequence joins TRBV6-1 and TRBJ1-1; D might be TRBD1 (5 bases). The CDR3 runs to 12 residues. V lost 7 bases to trimming and J lost 3 bases, with 9 bases between them. The germline V gene encodes CDR1 MNHNS and CDR2 SASEGT. CDR3 in DNA: TGTGCCAGCAACTGGGGGTACACTGAAGCTTTCTTT. It codes for CASNWGYTEAFF.

This clonotype was counted at least ten times. The chain carries TRBV29-1 and TRBJ2-7; no clear D. Deletions cut 1 base from V and 2 bases from J, with 3 bases between. CDR1 SQVTM and CDR2 ANQGSEA come from the germline V gene. The CDR3 loop spans 11 amino acids. The CDR3 DNA follows: TGCAGCGTTGAAGGGGCCTACGAGCAGTACTTC. The encoded protein is CSVEGAYEQYF.

This clonotype was picked up many times. The J gene is TRBJ2-3, the V gene TRBV7-9, with D unresolved. V gave up 2 bases and J gave up 0 bases, with 9 bases separating them. Germline V gives CDR1 SEHNR, CDR2 FQNEAQ (reference sequence). The CDR3 extends over 15 amino acids. The CDR3 spells CASSLWSKSTDTQYF. CDR3 DNA sequence: TGTGCCAGCAGCTTATGGAGTAAGAGCACAGATACGCAGTATTTT.

Concerning this clonotype itself: A much larger clone differs from this one at a single base, so this may be a read error. The chain couples TRBV20-1 to TRBJ2-7; TRBD2 is a possible D gene (6 bases). Germline-derived CDR1 and CDR2 are DFQATT and SNEGSKA (reference sequence). The CDR3 has 13 amino acids. Here the CDR3 DNA reads TGCAATGCTAGAGATCGGGAGCCCTACGAGCAGTACTTC. Its protein is CNARDREPYEQYF.

This clonotype was seen ten or more times. The rearrangement links TRBV4-1 to TRBJ2-4; 8 bases agree with TRBD2. CDR1 is MGHRA, CDR2 YSYEKL, per germline. V dropped 1 base and J dropped 6; count of bases not matched to a gene: 5. This CDR3 spans 15 amino acids. CDR3 protein: CASSQVSGTRNIQYF. The CDR3 DNA follows: TGCGCCAGCAGCCAAGTATCTGGGACTAGAAACATTCAGTACTTC.

The sample holds many counts of this clonotype. This CDR3 reads CAISLAGTGEDEQYF. The CDR3 coding sequence is TGTGCCATCAGCCTAGCCGGGACAGGGGAAGACGAGCAGTACTTC. The chain combines TRBV10-3 with TRBJ2-7; 10 positions match TRBD1. Per germline, CDR1 ENHRY and CDR2 SYGVKD. There are 15 residues in the CDR3. The trim removed 6 bases at V and 5 bases at J, leaving 10 bases unmatched.

Details on this clonotype: Germline is not matched at one junction end, which may reflect a read error. This rearrangement joins TRBV6-2 or TRBV6-3 to TRBJ1-4; no clear D gene. Per germline, CDR1 MNHEY and CDR2 SVGEGT. This CDR3 has 14 amino acids. The CDR3 nucleotides read TGTGCCAGCAGTTACTCGAACCAGAATGAAAGACTGTTTTTT. This sequence encodes CASSYSNQNERLFF.

As concerns this clonotype: Given a much more abundant clone one base away, this may be a read error. The chain couples TRBV20-1 to TRBJ2-7; D call uncertain. The CDR3 covers 14 residues. Germline-derived CDR1 and CDR2 are DFQATT and SNEGSKA (reference sequence). V shed 3 bases and J shed 1 base, with 13 bases lying between them. This chain's CDR3 is CSASAPDVSYEQYF. The CDR3 DNA sequence: TGCAGTGCTAGCGCTCCGGATGTGTCCTACGAGCAGTACTTC.

This clonotype showed up many times. The rearrangement uses TRBV20-1 and TRBJ2-7; D possibly uses TRBD1 or TRBD2 (5 bases each). From germline, CDR1 is DFQATT and CDR2 SNEGSKA (reference sequence). This CDR3 spans 16 amino acids. V shed 1 base and J shed 4 bases, with 20 bases lying between them. The CDR3 nucleotides read TGCAGTGCTAGAGTGGCGTGGCGGAGAGGGGTTTACGAGCAGTACTTC. It encodes CSARVAWRRGVYEQYF.

This clonotype was counted a few times. Just one base apart from a much larger clone, this may be a read error. This chain links TRBV4-3 with TRBJ2-3, with D possibly being TRBD1 or TRBD2 (5 bases each). This CDR3 comprises 16 residues. Per germline, CDR1 LGHNA and CDR2 YSLEER. CDR3 nucleotides: TGCGCCAGCAGCCAAGATGAGAGGGGTAGCACAGGTACGCAGTATTTT. This translates into CASSQDERGSTGTQYF.

This chain links TRBV5-1 with TRBJ2-1; TRBD2 matches at 11 bases. V shed 2 bases, J shed 8 bases, and the junction held 6 bases outside the gene matches. The CDR3 loop spans 15 amino acids. Looked up from germline, CDR1 is SGHRS and CDR2 is YFSETQ. This CDR3 reads CASSFLAGGVDEQFF. The CDR3 nucleotides read TGCGCCAGCAGCTTCCTAGCGGGAGGCGTAGATGAGCAGTTCTTC.

This clonotype was picked up many times. The J gene is TRBJ2-3, the V gene TRBV6-5; 16 bases line up with TRBD2. From germline, CDR1 is MNHEY and CDR2 SVGAGI. CDR3 length: 20 residues. Trimming at V came to 6 bases and at J to 0 bases, leaving 12 bases not matched to a gene. The CDR3 nucleotides are TGTGCCAGCAGAATCCTTCCGGGACTAGCGGGAGGGGGAAGCACAGATACGCAGTATTTT. Translation: CASRILPGLAGGGSTDTQYF.

This clonotype has ten or more counts. The rearrangement links TRBV7-8 to TRBJ2-1, with D uncertain. With 2 bases removed from V and 7 bases from J, the gap between germline ends came to 15 bases. The germline V gene has CDR1 SGHVS and CDR2 FQNEAQ. The CDR3 has 15 amino acids. The CDR3 region has the DNA TGTGCCAGCAGCTTAATCGTGGGGATCCCGAATGAGCAGTTCTTC. Protein: CASSLIVGIPNEQFF.

This clonotype was seen many times. The V call is TRBV28, the J call TRBJ2-2; 7 bases line up with TRBD2. There are 17 residues in the CDR3. Germline CDR1 and CDR2: MDHEN and SYDVKM. Trimming took 3 bases from V and 5 from J; bases not matched to a gene: 12. This chain's CDR3 is CASSFVLSGVMTGELFF. The CDR3 nucleotides are TGTGCCAGCAGTTTTGTTCTGAGCGGGGTTATGACCGGGGAGCTGTTTTTT.

This clonotype was seen many times. V gene TRBV6-6 combines with J gene TRBJ1-1; D is uncertain. The germline gives CDR1 MNHNY, CDR2 SVGAGI (reference sequence). The CDR3 length is 15 residues. The V gene lost 2 bases and the J gene lost 1 base, with 11 bases spanning the gap. Written as DNA, the CDR3 is TGTGCCAGCAGTTACCGGGCCGGTCCGAACACTGAAGCTTTCTTT. Its protein is CASSYRAGPNTEAFF.

This clonotype was detected once. This CDR3 is CSATSGRVSYEQYF. For the CDR3, the DNA is TGCAGTGCAACGAGCGGGAGGGTTTCCTACGAGCAGTACTTC. The V gene is TRBV20-1, the J gene TRBJ2-7, with TRBD2 matching over 10 bases. The CDR3 runs to 14 residues. Germline assignment: CDR1 DFQATT and CDR2 SNEGSKA (reference sequence). V was clipped by 6 bases and J by 1 base; unmatched bases: 6.

At least ten counts were recorded for this clonotype. The chain is built from TRBV4-1 and TRBJ2-7; D may be TRBD1 (6 bases). The CDR3 is made up of 14 amino acids. Germline-derived CDR1 and CDR2 are MGHRA and YSYEKL. With 3 bases removed from V and 0 bases from J, the gap between germline ends came to 9 bases. CDR3 sequence (DNA): TGCGCCAGCAGCCACCCGGGACACTCCTACGAGCAGTACTTC. Amino acids: CASSHPGHSYEQYF.

This clonotype occurred many times. V gene TRBV7-6 combines with J gene TRBJ2-7; D is undetermined. The CDR3 extends over 15 amino acids. Germline V gives CDR1 SGHVS, CDR2 FNYEAQ. Trimming shortened V by 0 bases and J by 6 bases, and 15 bases separated the two germline ends. The CDR3 spells CASSLAEPYIGEQYF. The CDR3 region has the DNA TGTGCCAGCAGCTTAGCCGAACCTTATATCGGCGAGCAGTACTTC.

This clonotype was seen at least ten times. V is TRBV6-6 and J is TRBJ2-1, with D perhaps being TRBD1 or TRBD2 (5 bases each). Trimming pared 6 bases from V and 8 bases from J, leaving 20 bases between. The CDR3 has 15 amino acids. Per the germline V gene, CDR1 is MNHNY and CDR2 is SVGAGI (reference sequence). CDR3: CASRVGVGGADEQFF. DNA for the CDR3: TGTGCCAGCAGAGTAGGCGTTGGGGGTGCCGATGAGCAGTTCTTC.

About this clonotype: A much more abundant neighbour one base away suggests this may be a read error. The rearrangement uses TRBV27 and TRBJ1-1; D is unresolved. There are 12 residues in the CDR3. In germline, CDR1 is MNHEY, CDR2 SMNVEV (reference sequence). DNA of the CDR3: TGTACCAGCAGCGGCCTAAGGTCTGAAGCTTTCTTT. Its translation: CTSSGLRSEAFF.

This clonotype has ten or more counts. This rearrangement joins TRBV14 to TRBJ2-7, with a weak D call TRBD1 (5 bases). The CDR3 covers 14 residues. CDR1 SGHDN and CDR2 FVKESK come from the germline V gene. Trimming pared 1 base from V and 3 bases from J, leaving 10 bases between. The CDR3 DNA follows: TGTGCCAGCAGCCAAGGACCGACAGTCTACGAGCAGTACTTC. Its protein is CASSQGPTVYEQYF.

V gene TRBV29-1 combines with J gene TRBJ2-2, with 8 bases fitting TRBD1. Trimming at V came to 6 bases and at J to 5 bases, leaving 8 bases not matched to a gene. The CDR3 totals 14 residues. Per germline, CDR1 SQVTM and CDR2 ANQGSEA. Written as DNA, the CDR3 is TGCAGCGTCCGGACAGGGTCAAGTACCGGGGAGCTGTTTTTT. Its translation: CSVRTGSSTGELFF.

There are many counts of this clonotype. The chain employs TRBV9 and TRBJ2-3, with D perhaps matching TRBD2 (5 bases). The CDR3 extends over 14 amino acids. Deletions cut 0 bases from V and 3 bases from J, with 8 bases between. Germline V gene lookup returns CDR1 SGDLS and CDR2 YYNGEE. Here the CDR3 reads CASSVAWETDTQYF. The CDR3 nucleotides read TGTGCCAGCAGCGTAGCCTGGGAGACAGATACGCAGTATTTT.

This clonotype was counted ten times or more. The gene calls are TRBV6-2 or TRBV6-3 and TRBJ2-5; a possible D gene is TRBD2 (7 bases). Per the germline V gene, CDR1 is MNHEY and CDR2 is SVGEGT. The germline V and J ends were trimmed by 8 bases and 0 bases, with 22 bases remaining between them. This CDR3 is built from 17 residues. The CDR3 coding sequence is TGTGCCAGCTATTCCGTTCGGGACTACAGGGACCAAGAGACCCAGTACTTC. Translated, it gives CASYSVRDYRDQETQYF.

This clonotype was seen at least ten times. The chain has TRBV5-6 and TRBJ2-3; 9 nucleotides align to TRBD1. The germline V gene has CDR1 SGHDT and CDR2 YYEEEE. V was pared by 0 bases and J by 2 bases, with 13 bases of the junction left unmatched. CDR3 size: 19 residues. In DNA, the CDR3 is TGTGCCAGCAGCTTGGGGTTAGGAGTTGGGACAGGGCACACAGATACGCAGTATTTT. It yields the protein CASSLGLGVGTGHTDTQYF.